This T cell receptor beta chain was found in a study of T cell repertoires in cytomegalovirus infection. About the study: Alongside well-studied HLA-B-restricted CMV epitopes, recently identified HLA-C-restricted CMV epitopes were also used. It was the public TCR beta signatures that indicated both CMV infection and matching HLA type.

Study results and limitations: Summed public TCR beta family frequency identified CMV carriers bearing the relevant HLA. Ex vivo responses were dominated by HLA-C-restricted CMV-specific TCR beta clonotypes.

Note on this clonotype: The antigen remains unidentified.

TCRdb reprocessed the reads with MiXCR, giving one entry per CDR3 protein. The sample lists 830,000 or so distinct CDR3 sequences; around a third were seen once. The sample consisted of cultured CD8+ T cells from PBMCs, taken from culture after CMV antigen stimulation. The receptor was isolated from a human donor in good health (CMV status not recorded). Some clones in this sample may be carry-over from other donors' samples.

In DNA, the CDR3 is TGTGCCAGCAGTTACTCGCGGGGCGGGGGGAATGCAGATACGCAGTATTTT. Translation gives CASSYSRGGGNADTQYF. The V call is TRBV6-6, the J call TRBJ2-3, with TRBD2 matching over 8 bases. The trim removed 0 bases at V and 4 bases at J, leaving 9 bases unmatched. Germline CDR1 MNHNY, CDR2 SVGAGI (reference sequence). The CDR3 runs to 17 residues.